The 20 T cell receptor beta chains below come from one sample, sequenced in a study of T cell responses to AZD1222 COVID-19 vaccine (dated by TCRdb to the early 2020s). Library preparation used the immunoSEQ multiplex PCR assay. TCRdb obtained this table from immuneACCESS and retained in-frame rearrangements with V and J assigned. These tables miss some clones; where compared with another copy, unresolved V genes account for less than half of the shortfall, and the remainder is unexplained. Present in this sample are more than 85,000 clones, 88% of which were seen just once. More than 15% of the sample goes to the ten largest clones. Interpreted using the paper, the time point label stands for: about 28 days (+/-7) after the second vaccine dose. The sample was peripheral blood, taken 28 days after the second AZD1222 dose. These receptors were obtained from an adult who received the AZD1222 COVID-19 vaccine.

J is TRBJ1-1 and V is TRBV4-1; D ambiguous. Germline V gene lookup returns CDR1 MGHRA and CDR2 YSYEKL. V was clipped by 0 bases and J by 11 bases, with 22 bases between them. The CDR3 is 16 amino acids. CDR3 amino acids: CASSQDNNPRESVAFF. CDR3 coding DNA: TGCGCCAGCAGCCAAGATAACAACCCGAGGGAATCGGTCGCTTTCTTT.

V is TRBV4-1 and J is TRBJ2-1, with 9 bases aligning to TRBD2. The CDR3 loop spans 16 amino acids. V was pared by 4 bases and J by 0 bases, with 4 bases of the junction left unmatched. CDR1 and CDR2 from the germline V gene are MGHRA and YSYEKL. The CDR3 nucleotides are TGCGCCAGCAGCCCGGGACTAGCTGCCTCCTACAATGAGCAGTTCTTC. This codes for CASSPGLAASYNEQFF.

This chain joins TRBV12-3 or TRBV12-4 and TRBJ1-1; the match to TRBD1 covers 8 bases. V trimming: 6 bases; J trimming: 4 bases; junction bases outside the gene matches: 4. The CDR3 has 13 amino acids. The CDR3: CASRSTGGTEAFF. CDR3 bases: TGTGCCAGCAGGAGTACAGGGGGCACTGAAGCTTTCTTT.

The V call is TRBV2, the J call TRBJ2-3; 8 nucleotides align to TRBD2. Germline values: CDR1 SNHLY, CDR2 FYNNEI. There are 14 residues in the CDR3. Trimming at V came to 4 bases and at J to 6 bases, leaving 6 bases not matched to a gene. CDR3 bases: TGTGCCAGCAGTGGTGGCGGGAGGTTGGATACGCAGTATTTT. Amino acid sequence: CASSGGGRLDTQYF.

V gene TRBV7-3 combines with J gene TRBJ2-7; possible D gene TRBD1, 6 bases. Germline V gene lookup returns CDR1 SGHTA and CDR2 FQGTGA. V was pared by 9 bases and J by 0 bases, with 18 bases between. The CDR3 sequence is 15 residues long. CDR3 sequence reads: CARVVPGTSSYEQYF. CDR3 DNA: TGTGCCAGAGTTGTTCCCGGGACAAGCTCCTACGAGCAGTACTTC.

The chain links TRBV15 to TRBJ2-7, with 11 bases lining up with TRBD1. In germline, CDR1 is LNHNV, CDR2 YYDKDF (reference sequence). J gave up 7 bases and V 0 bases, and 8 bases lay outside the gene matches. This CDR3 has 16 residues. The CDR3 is CATSRDAGTGGREQYF. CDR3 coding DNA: TGTGCCACCAGCAGAGACGCCGGGACAGGGGGAAGGGAGCAGTACTTC. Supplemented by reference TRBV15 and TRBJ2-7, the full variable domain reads DAMVIQNPRYQVTQFGKPVTLSCSQTLNHNVMYWYQQKSSQAPKLLFHYYDKDFNNEADTPDNFQSRRPNTSFCFLDIRSPGLGDTAMYLCATSRDAGTGGREQYFGPGTRLTVT.

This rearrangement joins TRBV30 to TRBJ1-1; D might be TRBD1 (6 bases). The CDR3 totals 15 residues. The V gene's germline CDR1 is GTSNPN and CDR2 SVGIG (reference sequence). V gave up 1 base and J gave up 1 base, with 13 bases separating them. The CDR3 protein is CAWSGPEGGNTEAFF. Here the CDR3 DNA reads TGTGCCTGGAGTGGCCCCGAGGGGGGGAACACTGAAGCTTTCTTT.

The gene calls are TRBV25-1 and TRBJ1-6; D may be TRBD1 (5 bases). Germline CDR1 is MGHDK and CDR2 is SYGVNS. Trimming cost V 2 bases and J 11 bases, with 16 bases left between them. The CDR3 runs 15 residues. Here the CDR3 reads CASSEASGGGAPLHF. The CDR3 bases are TGTGCCAGCAGTGAAGCGAGCGGGGGAGGGGCACCCCTCCACTTT.

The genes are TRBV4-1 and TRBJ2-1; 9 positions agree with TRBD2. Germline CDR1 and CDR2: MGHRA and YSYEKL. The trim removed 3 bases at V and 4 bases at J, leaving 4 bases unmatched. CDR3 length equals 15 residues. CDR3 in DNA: TGCGCCAGCAGCCAGCTAGCGGGACCTTACAATGAGCAGTTCTTC. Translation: CASSQLAGPYNEQFF.

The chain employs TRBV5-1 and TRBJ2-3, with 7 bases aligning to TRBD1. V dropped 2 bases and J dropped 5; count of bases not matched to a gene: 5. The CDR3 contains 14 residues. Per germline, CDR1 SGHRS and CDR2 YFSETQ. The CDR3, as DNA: TGCGCCAGCAGCTTTACAGGGGTTGGAGATACGCAGTATTTT. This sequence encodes CASSFTGVGDTQYF.

As DNA, the CDR3 is TGTGCCAGCAGTTTGAGGGTTTCTGGAAACACCATATATTTT. It codes for CASSLRVSGNTIYF. This chain joins TRBV28 and TRBJ1-3; D ambiguous. The CDR3 has 14 amino acids. The germline CDR1 and CDR2 sequences are MDHEN and SYDVKM. Trimming removed 3 bases from V and 1 base from J, with 7 bases in between.

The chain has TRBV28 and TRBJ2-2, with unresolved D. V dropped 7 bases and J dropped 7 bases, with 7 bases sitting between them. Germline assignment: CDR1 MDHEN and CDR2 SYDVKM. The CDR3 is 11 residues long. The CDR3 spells CASIADGELFF. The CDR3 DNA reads TGTGCCAGCATCGCGGACGGGGAGCTGTTTTTT.

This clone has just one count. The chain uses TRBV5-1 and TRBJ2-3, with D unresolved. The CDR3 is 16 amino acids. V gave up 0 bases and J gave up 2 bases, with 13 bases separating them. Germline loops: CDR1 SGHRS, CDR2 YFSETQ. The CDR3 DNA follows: TGCGCCAGCAGCTTGGGTTTGGCAGGACCCACAGATACGCAGTATTTT. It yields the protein CASSLGLAGPTDTQYF.

This CDR3 reads CASSFGGRADTQYF. The CDR3 DNA follows: TGTGCCAGCAGCTTTGGCGGGAGGGCGGATACGCAGTATTTT. The chain combines TRBV7-2 with TRBJ2-3, with 9 bases aligning to TRBD2. CDR1 is SGHTA and CDR2 is FQGNSA in the germline V gene. The junction had 4 bases not matched to a gene; V was cut back by 3 bases and J by 6 bases. This CDR3 has 14 amino acids.

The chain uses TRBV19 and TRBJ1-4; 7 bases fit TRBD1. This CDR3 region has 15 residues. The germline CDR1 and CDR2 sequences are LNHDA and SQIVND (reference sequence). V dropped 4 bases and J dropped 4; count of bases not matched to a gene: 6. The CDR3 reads CASSNHRGHNEKLFF. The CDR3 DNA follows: TGTGCCAGTAGTAACCACAGGGGCCATAATGAAAAACTGTTTTTT. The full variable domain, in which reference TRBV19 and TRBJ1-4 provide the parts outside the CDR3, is DGGITQSPKYLFRKEGQNVTLSCEQNLNHDAMYWYRQDPGQGLRLIYYSQIVNDFQKGDIAEGYSVSREKKESFPLTVTSAQKNPTAFYLCASSNHRGHNEKLFFGSGTQLSVL.

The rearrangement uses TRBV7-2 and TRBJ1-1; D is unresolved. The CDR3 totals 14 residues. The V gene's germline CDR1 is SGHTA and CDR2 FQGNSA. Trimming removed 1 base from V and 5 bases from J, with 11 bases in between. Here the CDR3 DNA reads TGTGCCAGCAGCTTAGTACATAGAGGGACTGAAGCTTTCTTT. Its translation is CASSLVHRGTEAFF.

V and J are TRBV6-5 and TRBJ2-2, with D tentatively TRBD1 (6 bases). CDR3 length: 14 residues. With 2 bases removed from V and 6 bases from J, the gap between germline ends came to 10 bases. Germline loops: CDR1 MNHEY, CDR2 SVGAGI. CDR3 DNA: TGTGCCAGCAGTTACGTCAGGGGCCCCGGGGAGCTGTTTTTT. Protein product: CASSYVRGPGELFF.

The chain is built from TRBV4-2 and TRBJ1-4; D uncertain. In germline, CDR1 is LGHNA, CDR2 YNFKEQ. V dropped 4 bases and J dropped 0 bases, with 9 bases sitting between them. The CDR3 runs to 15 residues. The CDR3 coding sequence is TGTGCCAGCAGCCTCAGAGACTCAACTAATGAAAAACTGTTTTTT. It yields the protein CASSLRDSTNEKLFF.

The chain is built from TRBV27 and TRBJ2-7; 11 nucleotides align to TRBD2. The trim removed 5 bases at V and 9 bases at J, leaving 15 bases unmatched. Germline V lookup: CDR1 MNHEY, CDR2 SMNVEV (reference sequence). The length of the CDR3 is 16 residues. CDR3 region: CASSRPRLAGIERQYF. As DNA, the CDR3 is TGTGCCAGCAGTCGCCCCCGACTAGCGGGGATTGAGCGGCAGTACTTC.

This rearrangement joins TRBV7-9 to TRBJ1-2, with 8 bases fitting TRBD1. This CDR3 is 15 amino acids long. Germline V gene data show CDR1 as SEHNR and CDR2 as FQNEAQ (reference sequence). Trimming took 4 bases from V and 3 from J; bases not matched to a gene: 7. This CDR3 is CASSSDRGRHYGYTF. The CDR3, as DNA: TGTGCCAGCAGCTCCGACAGGGGTCGACACTATGGCTACACCTTC.